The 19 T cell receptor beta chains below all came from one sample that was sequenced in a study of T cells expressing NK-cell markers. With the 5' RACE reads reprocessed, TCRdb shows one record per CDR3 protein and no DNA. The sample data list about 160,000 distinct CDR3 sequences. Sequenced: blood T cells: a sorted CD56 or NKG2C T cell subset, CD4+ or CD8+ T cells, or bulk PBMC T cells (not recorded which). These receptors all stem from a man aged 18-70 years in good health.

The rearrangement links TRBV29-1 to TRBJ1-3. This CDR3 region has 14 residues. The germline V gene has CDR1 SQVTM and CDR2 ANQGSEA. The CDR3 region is CSVDTADSGNTIYF. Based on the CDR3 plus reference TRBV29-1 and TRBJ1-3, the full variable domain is SAVISQKPSRDICQRGTSLTIQCQVDSQVTMMFWYRQQPGQSLTLIATANQGSEATYESGFVIDKFPISRPNLTFSTLTVSNMSPEDSSIYLCSVDTADSGNTIYFGEGSWLTVV.

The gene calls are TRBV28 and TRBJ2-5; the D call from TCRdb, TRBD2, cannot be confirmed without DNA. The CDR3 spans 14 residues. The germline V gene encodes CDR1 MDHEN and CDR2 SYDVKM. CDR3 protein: CASSVSGYQETQYF.

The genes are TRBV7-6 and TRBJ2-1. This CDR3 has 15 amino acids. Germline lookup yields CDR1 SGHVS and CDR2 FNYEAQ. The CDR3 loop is CASSLKESSYNEQFF.

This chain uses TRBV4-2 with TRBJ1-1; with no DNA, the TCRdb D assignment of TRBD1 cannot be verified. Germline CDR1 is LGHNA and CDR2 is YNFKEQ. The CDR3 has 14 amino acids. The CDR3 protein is CASSPSKGQPEAFF.

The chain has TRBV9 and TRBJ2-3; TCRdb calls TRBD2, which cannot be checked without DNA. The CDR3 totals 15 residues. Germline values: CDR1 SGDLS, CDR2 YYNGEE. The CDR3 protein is CASSAPGLREDTQYF.

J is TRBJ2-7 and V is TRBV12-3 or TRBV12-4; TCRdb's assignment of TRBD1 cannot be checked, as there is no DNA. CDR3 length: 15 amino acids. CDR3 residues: CASSLGDSGLYEQYF.

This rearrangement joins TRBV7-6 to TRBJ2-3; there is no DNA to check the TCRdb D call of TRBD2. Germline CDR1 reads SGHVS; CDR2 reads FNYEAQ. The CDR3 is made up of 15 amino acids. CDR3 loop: CASSLRTTSMDTQYF.

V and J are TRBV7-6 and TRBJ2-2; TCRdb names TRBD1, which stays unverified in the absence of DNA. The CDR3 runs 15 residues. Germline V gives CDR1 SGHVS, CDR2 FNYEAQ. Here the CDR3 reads CASSPGDRSPGELFF.

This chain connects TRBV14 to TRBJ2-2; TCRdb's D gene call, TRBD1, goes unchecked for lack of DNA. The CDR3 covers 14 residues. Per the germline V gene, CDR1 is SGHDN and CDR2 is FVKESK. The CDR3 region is CASSWTGGSGELFF.

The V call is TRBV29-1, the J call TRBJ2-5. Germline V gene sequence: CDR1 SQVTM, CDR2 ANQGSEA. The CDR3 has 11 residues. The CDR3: CSAESLETQYF.

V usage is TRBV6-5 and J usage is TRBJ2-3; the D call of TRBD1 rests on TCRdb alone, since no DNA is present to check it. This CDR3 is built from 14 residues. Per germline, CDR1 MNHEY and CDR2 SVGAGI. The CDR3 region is CASSLGGFADTQYF.

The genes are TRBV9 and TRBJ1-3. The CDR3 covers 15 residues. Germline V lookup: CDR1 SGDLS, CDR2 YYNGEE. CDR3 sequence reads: CASSASDVVGNTIYF.

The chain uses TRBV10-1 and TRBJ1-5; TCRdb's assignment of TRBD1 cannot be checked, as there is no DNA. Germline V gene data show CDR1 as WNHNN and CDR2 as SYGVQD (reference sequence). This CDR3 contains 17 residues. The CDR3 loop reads CASSESGQRYSNQPQHF.

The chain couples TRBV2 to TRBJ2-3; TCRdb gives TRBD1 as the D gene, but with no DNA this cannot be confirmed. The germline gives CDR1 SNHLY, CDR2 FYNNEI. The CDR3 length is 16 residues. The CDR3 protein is CASSDPRGGRTDTQYF.

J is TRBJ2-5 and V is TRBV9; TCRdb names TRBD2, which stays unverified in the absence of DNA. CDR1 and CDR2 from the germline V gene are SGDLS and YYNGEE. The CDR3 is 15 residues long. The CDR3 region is CASSPLGRAAETQYF.

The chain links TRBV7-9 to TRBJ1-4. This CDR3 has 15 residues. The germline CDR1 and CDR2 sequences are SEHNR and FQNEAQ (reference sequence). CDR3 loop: CASSGFGGANEKLFF.

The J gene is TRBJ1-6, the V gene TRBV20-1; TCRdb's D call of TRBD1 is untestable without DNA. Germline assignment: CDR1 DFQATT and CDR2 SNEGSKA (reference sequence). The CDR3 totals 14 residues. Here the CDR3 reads CSARAPSETSPLHF.

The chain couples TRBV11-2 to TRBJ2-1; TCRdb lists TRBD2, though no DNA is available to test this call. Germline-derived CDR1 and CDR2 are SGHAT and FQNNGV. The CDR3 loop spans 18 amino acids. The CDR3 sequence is CASSLHNRLAGAYNEQFF.

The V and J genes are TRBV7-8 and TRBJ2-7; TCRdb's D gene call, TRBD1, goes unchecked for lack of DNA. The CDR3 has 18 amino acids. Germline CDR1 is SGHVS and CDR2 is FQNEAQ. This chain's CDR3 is CASSLVRPGPVSSYEQYF.